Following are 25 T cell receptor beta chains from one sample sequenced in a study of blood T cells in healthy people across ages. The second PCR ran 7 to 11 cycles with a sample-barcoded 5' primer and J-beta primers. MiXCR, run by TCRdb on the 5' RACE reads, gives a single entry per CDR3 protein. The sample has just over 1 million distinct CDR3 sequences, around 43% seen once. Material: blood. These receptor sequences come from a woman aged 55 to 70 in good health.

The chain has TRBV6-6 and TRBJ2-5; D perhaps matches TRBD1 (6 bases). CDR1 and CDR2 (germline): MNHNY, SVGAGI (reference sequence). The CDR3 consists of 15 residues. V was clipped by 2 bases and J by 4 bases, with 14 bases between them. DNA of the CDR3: TGTGCCAGCAGTTACCTCCAGGGGTTGGGAGAGACCCAGTACTTC. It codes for CASSYLQGLGETQYF.

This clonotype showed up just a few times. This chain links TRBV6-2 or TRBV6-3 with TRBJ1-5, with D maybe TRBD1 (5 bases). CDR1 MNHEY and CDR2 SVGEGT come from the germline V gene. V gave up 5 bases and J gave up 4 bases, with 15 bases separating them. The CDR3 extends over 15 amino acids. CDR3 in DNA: TGTGCCAGCAGTGGGGAGGGGTTAGGTAATCAGCCCCAGCATTTT. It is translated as CASSGEGLGNQPQHF.

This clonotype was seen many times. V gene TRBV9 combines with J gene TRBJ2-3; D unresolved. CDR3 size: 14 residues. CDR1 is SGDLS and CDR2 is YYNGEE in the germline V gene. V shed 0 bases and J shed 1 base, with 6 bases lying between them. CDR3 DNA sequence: TGTGCCAGCAGCGTAGCGGTTGGCACAGATACGCAGTATTTT. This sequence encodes CASSVAVGTDTQYF. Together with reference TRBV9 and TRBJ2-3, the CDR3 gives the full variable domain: DSGVTQTPKHLITATGQRVTLRCSPRSGDLSVYWYQQSLDQGLQFLIQYYNGEERAKGNILERFSAQQFPDLHSELNLSSLELGDSALYFCASSVAVGTDTQYFGPGTRLTVL.

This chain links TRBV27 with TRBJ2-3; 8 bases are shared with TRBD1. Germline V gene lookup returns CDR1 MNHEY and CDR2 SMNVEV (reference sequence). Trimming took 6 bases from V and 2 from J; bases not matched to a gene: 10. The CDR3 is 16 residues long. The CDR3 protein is CASSEQGGLITDTQYF. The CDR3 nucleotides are TGTGCCAGCAGCGAACAGGGGGGCCTAATCACAGATACGCAGTATTTT.

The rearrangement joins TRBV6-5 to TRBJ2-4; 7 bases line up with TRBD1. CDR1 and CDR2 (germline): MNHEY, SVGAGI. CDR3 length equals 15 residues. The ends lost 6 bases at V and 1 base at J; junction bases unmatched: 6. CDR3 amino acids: CASSPGTEAKNIQYF. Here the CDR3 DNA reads TGTGCCAGCAGCCCGGGGACAGAGGCCAAAAACATTCAGTACTTC.

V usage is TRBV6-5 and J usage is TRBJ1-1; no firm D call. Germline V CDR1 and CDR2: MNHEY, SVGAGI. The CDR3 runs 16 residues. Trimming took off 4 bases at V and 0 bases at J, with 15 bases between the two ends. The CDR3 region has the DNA TGTGCCAGCAGTTCCACCGGACGAGCAATGAACACTGAAGCTTTCTTT. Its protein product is CASSSTGRAMNTEAFF.

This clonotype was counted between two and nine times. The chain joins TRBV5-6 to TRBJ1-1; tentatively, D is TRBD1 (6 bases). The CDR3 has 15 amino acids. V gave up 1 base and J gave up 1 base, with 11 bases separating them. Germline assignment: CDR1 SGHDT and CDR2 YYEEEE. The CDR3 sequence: CASSLNRVANTEAFF. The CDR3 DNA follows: TGTGCCAGCAGCTTGAACAGGGTCGCGAACACTGAAGCTTTCTTT.

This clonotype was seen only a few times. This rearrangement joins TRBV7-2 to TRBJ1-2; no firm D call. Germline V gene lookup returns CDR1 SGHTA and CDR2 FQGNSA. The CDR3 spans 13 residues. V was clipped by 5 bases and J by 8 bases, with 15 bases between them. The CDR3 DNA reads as TGTGCCAGCAGCGAGGGTGGCGGGCGCGGCTACACCTTC. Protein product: CASSEGGGRGYTF.

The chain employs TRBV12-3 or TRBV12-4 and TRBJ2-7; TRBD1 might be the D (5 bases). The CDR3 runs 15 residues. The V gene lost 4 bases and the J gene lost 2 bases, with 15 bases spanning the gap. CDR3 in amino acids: CASSCRVDRPYEQYF. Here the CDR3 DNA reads TGTGCCAGCAGTTGTAGAGTCGACAGACCCTACGAGCAGTACTTC.

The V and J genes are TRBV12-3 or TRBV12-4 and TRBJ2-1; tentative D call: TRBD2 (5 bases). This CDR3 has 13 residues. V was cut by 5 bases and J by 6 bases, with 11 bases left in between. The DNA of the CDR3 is TGTGCCAGCAGTACTAGTAGGTCCAATGAGCAGTTCTTC. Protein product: CASSTSRSNEQFF.

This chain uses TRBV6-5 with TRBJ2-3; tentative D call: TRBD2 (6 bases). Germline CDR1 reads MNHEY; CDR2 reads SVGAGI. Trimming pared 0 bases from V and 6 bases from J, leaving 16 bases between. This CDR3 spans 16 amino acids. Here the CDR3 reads CASSYSGSGAVDTQYF. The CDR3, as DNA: TGTGCCAGCAGTTACTCAGGCTCGGGAGCTGTCGATACGCAGTATTTT.

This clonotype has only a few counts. The CDR3, as DNA: TGTGCCAGCAGTTTAGCCACGGGGTCGAACACTGAAGCTTTCTTT. This translates into CASSLATGSNTEAFF. The rearrangement links TRBV12-3 or TRBV12-4 to TRBJ1-1; D gene uncertain. The CDR3 totals 15 residues. Trimming pared 0 bases from V and 1 base from J, leaving 9 bases between.

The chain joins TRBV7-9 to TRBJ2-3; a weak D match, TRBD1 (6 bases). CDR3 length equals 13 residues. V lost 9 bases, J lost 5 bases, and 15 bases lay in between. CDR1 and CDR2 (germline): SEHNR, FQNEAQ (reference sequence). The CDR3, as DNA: TGTGCCAGTCGGGCAGGGGCCGTAGATACGCAGTATTTT. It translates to CASRAGAVDTQYF.

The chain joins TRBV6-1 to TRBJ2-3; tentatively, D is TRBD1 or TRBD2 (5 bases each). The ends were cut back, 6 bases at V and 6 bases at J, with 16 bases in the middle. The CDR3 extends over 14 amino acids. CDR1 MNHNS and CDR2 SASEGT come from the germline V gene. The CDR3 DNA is TGTGCCAGCAGCTGGGACGTTCGGACGGATACGCAGTATTTT. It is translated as CASSWDVRTDTQYF.

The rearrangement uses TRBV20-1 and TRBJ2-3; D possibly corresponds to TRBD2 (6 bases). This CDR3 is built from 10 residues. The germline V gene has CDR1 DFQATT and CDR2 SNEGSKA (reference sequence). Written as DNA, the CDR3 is TGCAGCCAGAGCGGGGATACGCAGTATTTT. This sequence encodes CSQSGDTQYF.

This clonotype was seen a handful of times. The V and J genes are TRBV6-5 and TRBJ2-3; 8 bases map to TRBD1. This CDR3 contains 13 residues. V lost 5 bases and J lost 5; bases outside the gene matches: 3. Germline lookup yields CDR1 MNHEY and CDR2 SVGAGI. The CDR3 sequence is CASSIQGVDTQYF. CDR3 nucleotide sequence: TGTGCCAGCAGTATACAGGGGGTAGATACGCAGTATTTT.

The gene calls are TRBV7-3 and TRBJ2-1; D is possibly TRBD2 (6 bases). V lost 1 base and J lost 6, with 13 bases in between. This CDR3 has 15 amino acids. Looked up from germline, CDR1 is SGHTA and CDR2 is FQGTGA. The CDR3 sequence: CASSLRGEWTNEQFF. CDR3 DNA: TGTGCCAGCAGCTTAAGGGGGGAGTGGACCAATGAGCAGTTCTTC.

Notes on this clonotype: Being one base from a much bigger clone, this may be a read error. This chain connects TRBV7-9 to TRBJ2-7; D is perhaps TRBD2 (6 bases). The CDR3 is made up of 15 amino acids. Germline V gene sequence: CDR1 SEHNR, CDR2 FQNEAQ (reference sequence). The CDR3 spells CASSLGRGSSYGQYF. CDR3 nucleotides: TGTGCCAGCAGCTTAGGTCGGGGGAGCTCCTACGGGCAGTACTTC.

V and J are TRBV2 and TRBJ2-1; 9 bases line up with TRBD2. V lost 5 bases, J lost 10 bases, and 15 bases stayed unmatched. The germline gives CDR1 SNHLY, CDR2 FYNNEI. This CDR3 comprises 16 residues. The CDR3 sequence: CASSWTSEPRGVEQFF. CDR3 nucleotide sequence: TGTGCCAGCAGTTGGACTAGCGAACCACGTGGGGTAGAGCAGTTCTTC. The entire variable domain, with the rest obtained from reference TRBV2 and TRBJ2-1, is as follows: EPEVTQTPSHQVTQMGQEVILRCVPISNHLYFYWYRQILGQKVEFLVSFYNNEISEKSEIFDDQFSVERPDGSNFTLKIRSTKLEDSAMYFCASSWTSEPRGVEQFFGPGTRLTVL.

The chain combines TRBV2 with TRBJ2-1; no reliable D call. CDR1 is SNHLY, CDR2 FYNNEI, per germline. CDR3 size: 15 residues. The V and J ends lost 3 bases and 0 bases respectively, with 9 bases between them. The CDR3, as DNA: TGTGCCAGCAGTGACTGGGTTGGCTCCTACAATGAGCAGTTCTTC. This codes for CASSDWVGSYNEQFF. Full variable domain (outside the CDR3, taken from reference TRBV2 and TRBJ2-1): EPEVTQTPSHQVTQMGQEVILRCVPISNHLYFYWYRQILGQKVEFLVSFYNNEISEKSEIFDDQFSVERPDGSNFTLKIRSTKLEDSAMYFCASSDWVGSYNEQFFGPGTRLTVL.

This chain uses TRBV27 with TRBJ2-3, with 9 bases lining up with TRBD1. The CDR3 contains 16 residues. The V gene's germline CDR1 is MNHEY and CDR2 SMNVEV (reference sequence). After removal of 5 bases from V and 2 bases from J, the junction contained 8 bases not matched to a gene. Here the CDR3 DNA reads TGTGCCAGCAGTGGGAGGGGACAGGGCCCCACAGATACGCAGTATTTT. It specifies CASSGRGQGPTDTQYF.

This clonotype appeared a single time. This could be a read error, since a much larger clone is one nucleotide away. As DNA, the CDR3 is TGTGCCAGCAGGAGGGCCATAGCGGGAGCTCGGAATGAGCAGTTCTTC. It translates to CASRRAIAGARNEQFF. The chain employs TRBV6-1 and TRBJ2-1; 9 bases map to TRBD2. The CDR3 sequence is 16 residues long. In germline, CDR1 is MNHNS, CDR2 SASEGT. Trimming took 6 bases from V and 7 from J; bases not matched to a gene: 13.

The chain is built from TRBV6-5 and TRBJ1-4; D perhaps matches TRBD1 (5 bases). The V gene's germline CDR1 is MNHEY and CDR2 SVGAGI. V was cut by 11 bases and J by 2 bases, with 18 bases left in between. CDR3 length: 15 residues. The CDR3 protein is CASRGRRGTNEKLFF. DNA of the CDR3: TGTGCCTCCCGGGGCCGTCGAGGGACTAATGAAAAACTGTTTTTT.

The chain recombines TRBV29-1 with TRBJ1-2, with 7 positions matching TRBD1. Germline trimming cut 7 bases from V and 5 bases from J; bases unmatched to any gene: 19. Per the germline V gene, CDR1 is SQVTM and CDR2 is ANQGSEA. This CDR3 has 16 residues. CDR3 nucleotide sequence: TGCAGCGCTACGCTGGGGGACAGCCAAACTCTTTATGGCTACACCTTC. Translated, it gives CSATLGDSQTLYGYTF.

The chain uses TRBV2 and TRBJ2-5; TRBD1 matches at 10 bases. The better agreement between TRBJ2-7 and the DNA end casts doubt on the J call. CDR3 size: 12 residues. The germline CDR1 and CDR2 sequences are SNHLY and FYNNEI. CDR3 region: CASNWDRGEQYF. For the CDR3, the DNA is TGTGCCAGCAATTGGGACAGGGGCGAGCAGTACTTC.